This record covers a single T cell receptor (beta chain). The target antigen is unknown. This sample was taken from a study of shared clonotypes between healthy human individuals. Study-level background: Donors had three CD4 naive, three CD4 memory, two CD8 naive and one CD8 memory plate apiece. Study results and caveats: The expectation was that sequencing depth would affect clonotype sharing among donors. When naive CD4 clonotypes were compared across a few donors, about 4.9% were shared.

Those who donated were healthy HIV-negative adults, with no recent acute infections or vaccinations reported. Germline V CDR1 and CDR2: MGHDK, SYGVNS. This CDR3 region has 17 residues. Germline trimming cut 2 bases from V and 4 bases from J; bases unmatched to any gene: 7. The repertoire was sequenced with immunoSEQ multiplex PCR; TCRdb's copy has only in-frame clones and lacks some. The sample yields hundreds of thousands of clones, around 67% seen once. V usage is TRBV25-1 and J usage is TRBJ2-1; 11 bases fit TRBD2. This clonotype was sampled from a man younger than 45 in good health. The sequenced sample consisted of memory CD4+ T cells sorted from blood. Noted subset: CD45RA-negative fraction. Here the CDR3 reads CASSETPIAGGYNEQFF. The CDR3, as DNA: TGTGCCAGCAGTGAAACTCCGATAGCGGGAGGGTACAATGAGCAGTTCTTC. Filled out from reference TRBV25-1 and TRBJ2-1, the complete variable domain reads EADIYQTPRYLVIGTGKKITLECSQTMGHDKMYWYQQDPGMELHLIHYSYGVNSTEKGDLSSESTVSRIRTEHFPLTLESARPSHTSQYLCASSETPIAGGYNEQFFGPGTRLTVL.